The T cell receptor beta chain under discussion was sequenced for a study of blood T cells in healthy people across ages. Study-level background: Per two T cells, template switching captured roughly one barcoded beta molecule.

Together with a sample-barcoded 5' primer, a J-beta primer mix was included in a second PCR lasting about 6 to 11 cycles. From the 5' RACE reads, TCRdb called clonotypes with MiXCR, one entry per CDR3 protein. The repertoire includes about 1,400,000 distinct CDR3 sequences, roughly 40% of them detected once, and 7.9% sits in the top ten. Trimming removed 2 bases from V and 11 bases from J, with 24 bases in between. CDR1 is MNHEY and CDR2 is SMNVEV in the germline V gene (reference sequence). The CDR3 spans 16 residues. This receptor was identified in a woman aged 18-29 years in good health. Input material: blood. The chain couples TRBV27 to TRBJ2-5, with D unresolved. CDR3: CASSLNSYPDYNEQYF. In DNA, the CDR3 is TGTGCCAGCAGTTTAAATAGCTACCCCGATTACAATGAGCAGTACTTC.